The clone carrying this T cell receptor beta chain was detected only once. Profiled with immunoSEQ multiplex PCR; TCRdb holds only in-frame clones, not every one. This table has about 270,000 clones, around nine tenths appearing once. V lost 5 bases and J lost 2; bases outside the gene matches: 9. CDR3 length: 15 amino acids. The germline V gene encodes CDR1 SQVTM and CDR2 ANQGSEA. This sample is drawn from a study of blood T cell repertoires in COVID-19. The chain couples TRBV29-1 to TRBJ2-3, with 8 bases matching TRBD2. This sequence originates from a man in his fifties or sixties with acute or convalescent COVID-19. Material: peripheral blood. CDR3 sequence: CSVYGLAGSTDTQYF. As DNA, the CDR3 is TGCAGCGTTTACGGGTTAGCGGGGTCCACAGATACGCAGTATTTT.